The following is a TCR beta chain sequence with its context. Antigen unknown. The sample originates from a study of healthy donors' naive CD4 and CD8 T cells. Study results and caveats: A reported CD4+/CD8+ bias affected most V and J genes in naive cells. Negatively charged CDR3s marked CD8+ lineage; positively charged CDR3s marked CD4+ lineage. Alpha and beta chains were sequenced in bulk without pairing.

A linear amplification protocol produced the TCR libraries from about 0.45 ug of total RNA. Original analysis: From 4 to 6 healthy donors, just under 80,000 rearranged TCR alpha transcripts were sequenced. TCRdb re-analysed the reads in MiXCR, keeping a single row per CDR3 protein. These V and J calls originate from TCRdb's pipeline instead of the authors' own analysis. This sample has about 180,000 distinct CDR3 sequences; about four fifths occur once, and the top ten carry 2% to 2.5%. Sample: naive CD4+ and CD8+ T cells sorted from blood, pooled from several donors. The sequence derives from a pool of human donors in good health; the sample pools cells from several healthy donors.

This CDR3 reads CASSYSDGFGETQYF. CDR3 bases: TGTGCCAGCAGTTACTCGGACGGGTTCGGTGAGACCCAGTACTTC. The chain joins TRBV6-6 to TRBJ2-5; D not resolved. Per germline, CDR1 MNHNY and CDR2 SVGAGI (reference sequence). This CDR3 spans 15 amino acids. V lost 0 bases and J 5 bases, leaving 13 bases between the germline ends.